The entry below gives a single T cell receptor beta chain sequence along with its context. The antigen it binds to is not known. Within one base of it there is no much larger clone, and no base qualities were kept. Peripheral blood CD8+ and CD4+ T cells from healthy donors, Susac syndrome patients and multiple sclerosis patients were profiled using high-throughput TCR beta sequencing. Multiple sclerosis controls were treatment-naive patients with stable or active relapsing-remitting disease fulfilling revised McDonald criteria. Bulk CD8+ and CD4+ T cells were purified magnetically by negative isolation, whereas CD8+ TEMRA cells were enriched by FACS. Blood was drawn into EDTA tubes, processed within 24 hours, and PBMCs were isolated by density gradient centrifugation. PBMCs intended for TCR sequencing were cryopreserved in liquid nitrogen and thawed later in a water bath at 37 degrees C. Purity of sorted or isolated CD4+, CD8+ and CD8+ TEMRA cells was at least 90%.

RNA was extracted with the RNeasy kit and about 0.5 to 1 ug was reverse transcribed using random hexamers. The immunoSEQ multiplex PCR assay, covering 54 Vbeta and 13 Jbeta segments, was used to amplify TCR beta CDR3 regions. To correct PCR amplification bias, a synthetic template baseline was used for both primer optimization and computational correction. From the authors' description of their analysis: Reads were annotated to V, D and J genes according to IMGT and were analyzed with immunoSEQ Analyzer, with only productive sequences retained. To calculate clonality, Shannon entropy was normalized by log2 of the number of productive unique sequences and then subtracted from one. Public and private clones were assessed among the 100 most prevalent clones of each patient and control. Clones were defined as Susac-specific when absent from the healthy and MS cohorts, from 1052 published viral clones and from other ImmuneACCESS disease sequences. TCRdb reworked the public reads: Q25 trimming with fastp, MiXCR clone assembly, productive beta chains retained. Every distinct CDR3 protein forms one entry, paired with its most common genes and DNA. Here the V and J calls rest on TCRdb's processing, not on the authors' analysis. The sample profile shows approximately 220,000 distinct CDR3 sequences; 95% of them were found once. 0.082% of the sample is held by the ten biggest clonotypes.

The data are from a study of CD8 T cells in Susac syndrome (dated by TCRdb to the late 2010s). Regarding the complete study: Whether CD8+ T cell activation and differentiation in Susac syndrome was antigen driven was tested using repertoire sequencing. Overall study outcomes, separate from this receptor: The study acknowledged that relatively few individuals were included in the TCR sequencing and HLA analysis.

Per the germline V gene, SQVTM is the CDR1 and ANQGSEA is the CDR2. V lost 8 bases and J lost 5 bases; the stretch between them is 19 bases long. The CDR3 has 13 amino acids, counting the end cysteine and phenylalanine. Of the read, only the CDR3 DNA is kept; its 39 bases are in frame from base 1. The sequence is built from TRBV29-1 and TRBJ2-7; the D gene is unclear. The receptor was isolated from a human donor with multiple sclerosis. Material: CD4+ T cells from PBMCs. The DNA is as follows: TGCAGCCCACGATCTTGGGCTTACGACGAGCAGTACTTC. This gives the protein CSPRSWAYDEQYF.